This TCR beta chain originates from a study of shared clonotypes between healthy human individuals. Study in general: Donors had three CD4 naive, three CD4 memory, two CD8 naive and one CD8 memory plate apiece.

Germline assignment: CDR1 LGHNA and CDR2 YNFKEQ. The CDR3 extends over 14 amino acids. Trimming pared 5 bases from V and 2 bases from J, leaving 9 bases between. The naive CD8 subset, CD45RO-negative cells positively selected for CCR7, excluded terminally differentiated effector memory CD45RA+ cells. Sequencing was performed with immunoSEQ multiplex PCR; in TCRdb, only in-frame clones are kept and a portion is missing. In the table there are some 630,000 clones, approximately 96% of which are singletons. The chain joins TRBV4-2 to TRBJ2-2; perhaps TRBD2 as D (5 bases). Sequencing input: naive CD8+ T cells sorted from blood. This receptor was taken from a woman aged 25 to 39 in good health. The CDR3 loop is CASSLGSNTGELFF. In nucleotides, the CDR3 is TGTGCCAGCAGCTTGGGGAGTAACACCGGGGAGCTGTTTTTT.